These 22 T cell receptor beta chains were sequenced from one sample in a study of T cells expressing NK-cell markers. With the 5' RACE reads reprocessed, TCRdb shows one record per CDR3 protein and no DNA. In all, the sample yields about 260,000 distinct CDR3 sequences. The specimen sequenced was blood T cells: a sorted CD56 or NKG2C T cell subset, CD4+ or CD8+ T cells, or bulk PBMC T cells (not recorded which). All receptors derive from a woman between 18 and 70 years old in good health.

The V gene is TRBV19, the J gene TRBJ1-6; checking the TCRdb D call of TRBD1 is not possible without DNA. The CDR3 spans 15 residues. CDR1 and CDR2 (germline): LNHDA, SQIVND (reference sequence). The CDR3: CASTLTGTANSPLHF.

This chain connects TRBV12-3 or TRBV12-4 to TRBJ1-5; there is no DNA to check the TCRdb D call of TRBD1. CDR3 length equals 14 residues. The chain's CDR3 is CASSRMGGNQPQHF.

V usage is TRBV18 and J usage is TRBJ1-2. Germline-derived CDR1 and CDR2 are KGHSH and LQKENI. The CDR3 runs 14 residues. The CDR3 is CASSPKESKNGYTF.

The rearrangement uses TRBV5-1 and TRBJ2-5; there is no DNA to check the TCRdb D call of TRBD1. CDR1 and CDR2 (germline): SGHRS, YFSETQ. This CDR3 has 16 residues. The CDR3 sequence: CASSFSGDSFQETQYF.

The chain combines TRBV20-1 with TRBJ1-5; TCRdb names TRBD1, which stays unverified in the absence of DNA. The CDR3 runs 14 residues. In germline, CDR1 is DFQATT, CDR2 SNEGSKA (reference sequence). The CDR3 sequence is CSASRDGSNQPQHF.

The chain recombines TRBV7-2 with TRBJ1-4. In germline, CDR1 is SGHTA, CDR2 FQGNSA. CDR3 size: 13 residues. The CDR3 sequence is CASSGTGNEKLFF.

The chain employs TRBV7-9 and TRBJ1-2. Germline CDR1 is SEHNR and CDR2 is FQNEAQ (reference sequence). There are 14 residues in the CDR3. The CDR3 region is CASSHGVENYGYTF.

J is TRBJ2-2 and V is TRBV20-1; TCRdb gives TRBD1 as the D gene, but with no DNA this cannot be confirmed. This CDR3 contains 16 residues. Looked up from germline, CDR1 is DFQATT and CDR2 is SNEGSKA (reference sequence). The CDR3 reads CSAREERDVNTGELFF.

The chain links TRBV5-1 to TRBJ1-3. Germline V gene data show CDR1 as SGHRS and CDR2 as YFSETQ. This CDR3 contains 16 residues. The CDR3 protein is CASTGGSISSGNTIYF.

The CDR3 reads CASSSGFQETQYF. This chain connects TRBV5-1 to TRBJ2-5. The CDR3 length is 13 residues. Germline V gene sequence: CDR1 SGHRS, CDR2 YFSETQ.

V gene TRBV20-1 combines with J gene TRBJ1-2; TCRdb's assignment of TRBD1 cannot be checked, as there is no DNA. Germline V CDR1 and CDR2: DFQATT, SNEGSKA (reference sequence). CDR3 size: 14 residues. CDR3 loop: CSARDSGTSGGYTF.

This CDR3 reads CASSQDPTSGPYEQYF. The gene calls are TRBV4-3 and TRBJ2-7. The CDR3 is 16 residues long. Germline V gives CDR1 LGHNA, CDR2 YSLEER.

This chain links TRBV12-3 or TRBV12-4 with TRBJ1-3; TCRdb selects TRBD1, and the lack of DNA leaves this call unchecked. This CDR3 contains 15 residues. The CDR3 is CASRQGSLSGNTIYF.

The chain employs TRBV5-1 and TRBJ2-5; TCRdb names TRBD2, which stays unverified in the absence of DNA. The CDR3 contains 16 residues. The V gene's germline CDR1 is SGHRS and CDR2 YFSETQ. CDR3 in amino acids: CASSLEARAGRETQYF.

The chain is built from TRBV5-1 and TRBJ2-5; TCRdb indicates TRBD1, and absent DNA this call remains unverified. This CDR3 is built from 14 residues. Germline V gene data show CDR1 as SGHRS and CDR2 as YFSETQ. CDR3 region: CASSLVTGQETQYF. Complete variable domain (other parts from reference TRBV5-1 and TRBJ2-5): KAGVTQTPRYLIKTRGQQVTLSCSPISGHRSVSWYQQTPGQGLQFLFEYFSETQRNKGNFPGRFSGRQFSNSRSEMNVSTLELGDSALYLCASSLVTGQETQYFGPGTRLLVL.

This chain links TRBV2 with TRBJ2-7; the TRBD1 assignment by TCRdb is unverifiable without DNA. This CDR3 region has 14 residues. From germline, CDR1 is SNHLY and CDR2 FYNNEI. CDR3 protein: CASRERQTYYEQYF.

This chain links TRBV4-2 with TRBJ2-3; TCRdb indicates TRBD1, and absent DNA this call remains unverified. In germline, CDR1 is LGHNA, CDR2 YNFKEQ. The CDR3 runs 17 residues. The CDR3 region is CASSQVKGAGTTDTQYF.

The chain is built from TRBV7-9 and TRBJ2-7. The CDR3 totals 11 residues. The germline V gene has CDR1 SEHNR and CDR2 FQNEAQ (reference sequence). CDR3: CASSWTGEQYF.

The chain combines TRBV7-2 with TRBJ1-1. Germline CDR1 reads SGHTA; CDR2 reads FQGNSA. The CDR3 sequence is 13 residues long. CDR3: CASSLTSTTEAFF.

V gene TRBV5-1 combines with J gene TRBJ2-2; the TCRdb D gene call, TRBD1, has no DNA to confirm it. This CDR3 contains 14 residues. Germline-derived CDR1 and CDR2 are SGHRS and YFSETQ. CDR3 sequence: CASSVRDTTGELFF.

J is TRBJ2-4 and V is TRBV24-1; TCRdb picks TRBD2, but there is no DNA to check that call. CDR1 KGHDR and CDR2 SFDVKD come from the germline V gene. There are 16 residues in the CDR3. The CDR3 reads CATSDSSPGRKNIQYF.

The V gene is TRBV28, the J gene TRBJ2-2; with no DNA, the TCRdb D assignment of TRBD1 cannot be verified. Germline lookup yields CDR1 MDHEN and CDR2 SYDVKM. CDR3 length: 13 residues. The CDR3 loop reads CASIGAVSGELFF.